A single sample gave rise to the 31 T cell receptor beta chains below, sequenced in a study of monozygotic twins with inflammatory bowel disease. With the 5' RACE reads reprocessed, TCRdb shows one record per CDR3 protein and no DNA. The sample table sets out 200,000 to 250,000 distinct CDR3 sequences. Sequenced sample: blood. These receptors all stem from a human donor with ulcerative colitis or Crohn's disease, or a healthy co-twin of an affected twin (not recorded which).

The J gene is TRBJ2-4, the V gene TRBV28; TCRdb's assignment of TRBD1 cannot be checked, as there is no DNA. The CDR3 is 16 amino acids. CDR1 MDHEN and CDR2 SYDVKM come from the germline V gene. The CDR3 is CASSSFSGAAKNIQYF.

This chain connects TRBV7-9 to TRBJ2-6. Per germline, CDR1 SEHNR and CDR2 FQNEAQ (reference sequence). The CDR3 is 16 amino acids. The chain's CDR3 is CASSFPQGSGANVLTF.

The chain has TRBV3-1 and TRBJ2-2. CDR3 length equals 15 residues. Per the germline V gene, CDR1 is LGHDT and CDR2 is YNNKEL (reference sequence). This chain's CDR3 is CASSQGFYYTGELFF.

V is TRBV6-1 and J is TRBJ2-6; TCRdb outputs TRBD2, but without DNA this stays unchecked. Germline assignment: CDR1 MNHNS and CDR2 SASEGT. This CDR3 comprises 14 residues. CDR3 sequence reads: CAAKRGTGANVLTF.

The rearrangement uses TRBV19 and TRBJ1-1; TCRdb's D gene call, TRBD1, goes unchecked for lack of DNA. Germline lookup yields CDR1 LNHDA and CDR2 SQIVND (reference sequence). The CDR3 is made up of 13 amino acids. CDR3 in amino acids: CASTHGRGTEAFF.

The chain recombines TRBV18 with TRBJ1-3. The germline V gene encodes CDR1 KGHSH and CDR2 LQKENI. This CDR3 comprises 18 residues. CDR3 protein: CASSPGPPGAPSGNTIYF. The full variable domain, rest sourced from reference TRBV18 and TRBJ1-3, is NAGVMQNPRHLVRRRGQEARLRCSPMKGHSHVYWYRQLPEEGLKFMVYLQKENIIDESGMPKERFSAEFPKEGPSILRIQQVVRGDSAAYFCASSPGPPGAPSGNTIYFGEGSWLTVV.

The CDR3 spells CASRDGRGRQHF. V is TRBV2 and J is TRBJ1-5; TCRdb's D gene call, TRBD1, goes unchecked for lack of DNA. The CDR3 is 12 amino acids. Germline values: CDR1 SNHLY, CDR2 FYNNEI.

The chain links TRBV12-3 or TRBV12-4 to TRBJ1-4; the TCRdb D gene call, TRBD1, has no DNA to confirm it. CDR3 length: 12 amino acids. CDR3 loop: CASSRGGGTLFF.

The rearrangement links TRBV18 to TRBJ2-3; the D call from TCRdb, TRBD1, cannot be confirmed without DNA. Germline V gene sequence: CDR1 KGHSH, CDR2 LQKENI. The CDR3 runs 15 residues. This CDR3 reads CASSPPRDGGDTQYF.

The chain couples TRBV5-6 to TRBJ1-4; TCRdb's D call of TRBD1 is untestable without DNA. Germline-derived CDR1 and CDR2 are SGHDT and YYEEEE. The CDR3 is 17 amino acids. The CDR3: CASSLRGSGTANEKLFF.

The chain combines TRBV5-1 with TRBJ2-7. The CDR3 runs to 15 residues. Germline loops: CDR1 SGHRS, CDR2 YFSETQ. The CDR3 protein is CASSLAVGAAYEQYF.

The V call is TRBV20-1, the J call TRBJ2-1; TCRdb calls TRBD1, which cannot be checked without DNA. Germline V lookup: CDR1 DFQATT, CDR2 SNEGSKA (reference sequence). The CDR3 loop spans 13 amino acids. The CDR3 is CSAPGDSYNEQFF.

The chain has TRBV10-3 and TRBJ1-1. Germline loops: CDR1 ENHRY, CDR2 SYGVKD. The CDR3 totals 13 residues. This CDR3 is CAISDSVNTEAFF.

The rearrangement uses TRBV7-9 and TRBJ2-5. There are 12 residues in the CDR3. In germline, CDR1 is SEHNR, CDR2 FQNEAQ (reference sequence). Here the CDR3 reads CASSWTVETQYF.

The rearrangement joins TRBV5-6 to TRBJ1-6; without DNA, the TCRdb call of TRBD1 cannot be checked. The CDR3 is 14 residues long. Germline CDR1 and CDR2: SGHDT and YYEEEE. The CDR3 sequence is CASSFGDQGSPLHF.

The V call is TRBV3-1, the J call TRBJ1-6; TCRdb proposes TRBD1, but this gene call is untestable without DNA. The CDR3 totals 16 residues. Germline V gene data show CDR1 as LGHDT and CDR2 as YNNKEL (reference sequence). The CDR3 protein is CASSHGSGGGSSPLHF.

The rearrangement joins TRBV19 to TRBJ1-2. From germline, CDR1 is LNHDA and CDR2 SQIVND (reference sequence). The CDR3 totals 14 residues. The chain's CDR3 is CASSTGGGFYGYTF.

The chain is built from TRBV7-9 and TRBJ2-5; the TRBD2 assignment by TCRdb is unverifiable without DNA. This CDR3 has 16 amino acids. CDR1 SEHNR and CDR2 FQNEAQ come from the germline V gene (reference sequence). The CDR3 here is CASSLTVLGLQETQYF.

The chain uses TRBV2 and TRBJ2-5. In germline, CDR1 is SNHLY, CDR2 FYNNEI. The CDR3 has 12 residues. The CDR3 spells CASRGGSETQYF.

The gene calls are TRBV29-1 and TRBJ2-7; TCRdb picks TRBD2, but there is no DNA to check that call. From germline, CDR1 is SQVTM and CDR2 ANQGSEA. The CDR3 has 13 amino acids. The CDR3 reads CSVASPSSYEQYF.

V and J are TRBV10-1 and TRBJ2-3. Looked up from germline, CDR1 is WNHNN and CDR2 is SYGVQD (reference sequence). The CDR3 covers 13 residues. CDR3 loop: CASVKNLPDTQYF.

This chain links TRBV11-1 with TRBJ2-3; TCRdb proposes TRBD1, but this gene call is untestable without DNA. The germline CDR1 and CDR2 sequences are SGHAT and FQDESV (reference sequence). The CDR3 spans 21 residues. CDR3: CASSLVIPVGGTRTPPDTQYF.

This chain connects TRBV3-1 to TRBJ2-1; the TCRdb call, TRBD2, lacks DNA for checking. The CDR3 runs to 19 residues. Germline-derived CDR1 and CDR2 are LGHDT and YNNKEL (reference sequence). The CDR3 protein is CASRPARLAGGPGYNEQFF.

The V gene is TRBV7-6, the J gene TRBJ2-1; absent DNA, TCRdb's TRBD1 call cannot be checked. CDR1 SGHVS and CDR2 FNYEAQ come from the germline V gene. The CDR3 is made up of 16 amino acids. The CDR3 sequence is CASSLDRGGGYNEQFF.

The gene calls are TRBV5-1 and TRBJ2-1; TCRdb's assignment of TRBD1 cannot be checked, as there is no DNA. The length of the CDR3 is 15 residues. Germline V gives CDR1 SGHRS, CDR2 YFSETQ. CDR3 region: CASSQTLDTYNEQFF. Looking up the rest from reference TRBV5-1 and TRBJ2-1 gives the full variable domain: KAGVTQTPRYLIKTRGQQVTLSCSPISGHRSVSWYQQTPGQGLQFLFEYFSETQRNKGNFPGRFSGRQFSNSRSEMNVSTLELGDSALYLCASSQTLDTYNEQFFGPGTRLTVL.

The genes are TRBV7-9 and TRBJ1-2; without DNA, the TCRdb call of TRBD1 cannot be checked. Germline values: CDR1 SEHNR, CDR2 FQNEAQ (reference sequence). The CDR3 length is 15 residues. The CDR3 loop is CASSLPGGPLYGYTF.

The chain combines TRBV20-1 with TRBJ1-2. This CDR3 comprises 14 residues. CDR1 is DFQATT, CDR2 SNEGSKA, per germline (reference sequence). CDR3 region: CSASGRTANYGYTF.

This chain uses TRBV29-1 with TRBJ1-2; the D gene TCRdb calls, TRBD1, cannot be checked with no DNA. The CDR3 is 16 residues long. The germline gives CDR1 SQVTM, CDR2 ANQGSEA. The CDR3 is CSVEAFKQGVDYGYTF.

The rearrangement joins TRBV7-9 to TRBJ2-3; TCRdb's D gene call, TRBD1, goes unchecked for lack of DNA. The CDR3 runs to 15 residues. Germline assignment: CDR1 SEHNR and CDR2 FQNEAQ (reference sequence). CDR3 residues: CASRGTGGVTDTQYF.

The gene calls are TRBV7-9 and TRBJ2-7; TCRdb gives TRBD1 as the D gene, but with no DNA this cannot be confirmed. The CDR3 totals 16 residues. Germline CDR1 and CDR2: SEHNR and FQNEAQ (reference sequence). The CDR3 region is CASSLEGGRLTYEQYF.

This chain joins TRBV5-6 and TRBJ2-3; without DNA, the TCRdb call of TRBD1 cannot be checked. The germline gives CDR1 SGHDT, CDR2 YYEEEE. CDR3 size: 15 residues. The chain's CDR3 is CASSLGQGKDSSQYF.